A selection of T cell receptor beta chains follows, all from one sample in a study of neurological immune-mediated disorders. Each CDR3 protein is one row after TCRdb ran MiXCR on the 5' RACE reads. The repertoire holds around 60,000 distinct CDR3 sequences, with about 3.3% as singletons. Sequencing input: PBMCs. Source of these receptors: a woman between 55 and 75 years old with multiple sclerosis. Each CDR3 is given with its conserved first and last residue. D genes are given only for firm matches. The size field is filled for only some rows; it gives once, few, many or a size class.

CASSSRTGGFETQYF	TGTGCCAGCAGTTCTCGGACAGGGGGTTTTGAGACCCAGTACTTC	many	TRBJ2-5	TRBD1	TRBV6-2/TRBV6-3
CASSHNRDAGANVLTF	TGTGCCAGCAGCCATAACAGGGATGCTGGGGCCAACGTCCTGACTTTC	many	TRBJ2-6	-	TRBV13
CASSQVPTSPGEGNNEQFF	TGCGCCAGCAGCCAAGTCCCAACTAGCCCGGGTGAAGGTAACAATGAGCAGTTCTTC	many	TRBJ2-1	-	TRBV4-1
CASSPFGVGSPYEQYF	TGCGCCAGCAGCCCCTTCGGGGTGGGGTCCCCCTACGAGCAGTACTTC	many	TRBJ2-7	-	TRBV4-1
CARSPLGTGKEKLFF	TGCGCCAGAAGCCCACTGGGAACGGGGAAGGAAAAACTGTTTTTT	-	TRBJ1-4	-	TRBV5-1
CASSPGGLVDTEAFF	TGTGCCAGCAGTCCCGGTGGCTTAGTGGACACTGAAGCTTTCTTT	many	TRBJ1-1	-	TRBV28
CASSGPGTDTQYF	TGCGCCAGCAGCGGTCCGGGCACAGATACGCAGTATTTT	many	TRBJ2-3	-	TRBV5-1
CASSLSPRGGSTGELFF	TGCGCCAGCAGCTTGAGCCCCCGTGGGGGGTCCACCGGGGAGCTGTTTTTT	many	TRBJ2-2	-	TRBV5-1
CASSLNRDISFYEQYF	TGCGCCAGCAGCTTAAATAGGGACATCTCGTTCTACGAGCAGTACTTC	many	TRBJ2-7	-	TRBV5-1
CASSLVRGRIAHTF	TGTGCCAGCAGTTTAGTCCGGGGGCGCATCGCCCACACCTTC	many	TRBJ1-2	-	TRBV28